This entry features one T cell receptor beta chain sequence. No antigen is known for it. The sample comes from a study of cytomegalovirus exposure and HLA in healthy donors. Broader study findings: Per a prior analysis, the majority of TCR beta V segments were productive roughly 87% or roughly 30% of the time. Accurate HLA-A and HLA-B prediction from TCR beta sequences was reported for most subjects. Most likely, a cluster of highly shared sequence variants arose as a sequencing artifact. A later analysis linked a missense variant in DCLRE1C to the trimming of TCR beta V and J genes.

Germline CDR1 SGHTA, CDR2 FQGTGA. V lost 1 base to trimming and J lost 9 bases, with 7 bases between them. This CDR3 is built from 12 residues. PCR amplification relied on 60 Vbeta primers (plus 13 Jbeta primers). Assay: immunoSEQ multiplex PCR; the TCRdb copy retains only in-frame clones and omits some. In the table there are over 200,000 clones, more than 85% of which are singletons. The TCR originated in a woman aged 18-29 years in good health and CMV-seronegative. Material: PBMCs. The genes are TRBV7-3 and TRBJ2-1; D uncertain. The CDR3 spells CASSLRTGEQFF. In DNA, the CDR3 is TGTGCCAGCAGCTTAAGAACGGGTGAGCAGTTCTTC. Full variable domain (missing parts from reference TRBV7-3 and TRBJ2-1): GAGVSQTPSNKVTEKGKYVELRCDPISGHTALYWYRQSLGQGPEFLIYFQGTGAADDSGLPNDRFFAVRPEGSVSTLKIQRTERGDSAVYLCASSLRTGEQFFGPGTRLTVL.